The next 26 T cell receptor beta chains were all read from a single sample in a study of TIL therapy for anti-PD-1-resistant metastatic lung cancer. Time point reported: pre-treatment sample, taken before nivolumab and TIL therapy. The immunoSEQ assay was v3. The method was immunoSEQ multiplex PCR; TCRdb's version includes in-frame clones alone and lacks a portion of them. The profile covers about 60,000 clones, with under 75% appearing a single time and roughly 6.6% taken by the ten largest. The material was blood, obtained at baseline. Every receptor here comes from a person aged 25-80 years with non-small cell lung cancer.

J is TRBJ2-7 and V is TRBV19, with D maybe TRBD2 (7 bases). V was pared by 8 bases and J by 7 bases, with 15 bases between. The germline V gene encodes CDR1 LNHDA and CDR2 SQIVND (reference sequence). The CDR3 is 12 amino acids. The DNA of the CDR3 is TGTGCCAGTCGAGGGGGGGGCGCGGAGCAGTACTTC. Encoded protein: CASRGGGAEQYF.

This chain uses TRBV5-1 with TRBJ2-5, with D unresolved. The CDR3 length is 15 residues. V lost 0 bases, J lost 4 bases, and 13 bases lay in between. Germline V gives CDR1 SGHRS, CDR2 YFSETQ. The CDR3 sequence is CASSLVPSGPETQYF. The CDR3 DNA follows: TGCGCCAGCAGCTTGGTACCTTCGGGTCCAGAGACCCAGTACTTC.

V is TRBV14 and J is TRBJ1-1; the D gene is possibly TRBD1 (6 bases). The CDR3 loop spans 14 amino acids. Germline V gene sequence: CDR1 SGHDN, CDR2 FVKESK. V shed 4 bases and J shed 1 base, with 10 bases lying between them. Written as DNA, the CDR3 is TGTGCCAGCAGCCGTGTAGGGGGGAACACTGAAGCTTTCTTT. Residues: CASSRVGGNTEAFF.

This chain joins TRBV5-4 and TRBJ2-1; 9 nucleotides line up with TRBD2. Germline loops: CDR1 SGHNT, CDR2 YYREEE (reference sequence). The V and J ends lost 4 bases and 1 base, in that order; junction bases with no gene match: 9. This CDR3 has 17 residues. CDR3 DNA: TGTGCCAGCAGCCCGACTAGCGGACATCCTTCCTACAATGAGCAGTTCTTC. This translates into CASSPTSGHPSYNEQFF.

V gene TRBV7-9 combines with J gene TRBJ2-5; TRBD2 is a possible D gene (5 bases). CDR1 and CDR2 (germline): SEHNR, FQNEAQ (reference sequence). The CDR3 has 11 amino acids. The ends were cut back, 5 bases at V and 5 bases at J, with 6 bases in the middle. CDR3 loop: CASSRGETQYF. The CDR3 DNA sequence: TGTGCCAGCAGCAGAGGGGAGACCCAGTACTTC.

The CDR3 DNA reads TGTGCCAGCAGTCCCCATGGGACAGGGAACACCGGGGAGCTGTTTTTT. The encoded protein is CASSPHGTGNTGELFF. The V and J genes are TRBV9 and TRBJ2-2, with TRBD1 matching over 8 bases. The CDR3 covers 16 residues. Germline CDR1 SGDLS, CDR2 YYNGEE. Losses at the gene ends were 5 bases for V and 1 base for J; bases not matched to a gene: 7.

In the case of this clone: One end of the junction does not line up with germline, which may come from a read error. The rearrangement uses TRBV7-7 and TRBJ2-1, with TRBD2 as a possible D gene (6 bases). Germline assignment: CDR1 SSHAT and CDR2 FNYEAQ (reference sequence). The CDR3 covers 15 residues. The CDR3: CASSPSGGAYNEQFF. For the CDR3, the DNA is TGTGCTAGCAGCCCGTCTGGCGGGGCTTACAATGAGCAGTTCTTC. The complete variable domain, with remaining parts taken from reference TRBV7-7 and TRBJ2-1, reads GAGVSQSPRYKVTKRGQDVTLRCDPISSHATLYWYQQALGQGPEFLTYFNYEAQPDKSGLPSDRFSAERPEGSISTLTIQRTEQRDSAMYRCASSPSGGAYNEQFFGPGTRLTVL.

The V and J genes are TRBV10-2 and TRBJ1-5; possible D gene TRBD1, 5 bases. The CDR3 runs 15 residues. V was pared by 0 bases and J by 6 bases, with 12 bases between. Germline assignment: CDR1 WSHSY and CDR2 SAAADI. As DNA, the CDR3 is TGCGCCAGCAGTGAGTCAGGGGCGCGTTCTCAGCCCCAGCATTTT. As protein: CASSESGARSQPQHF.

There are a few counts of this clone. CDR3 sequence: CASSNRVTFTEAFF. In DNA form, the CDR3 reads TGTGCCAGCTCCAACAGAGTTACGTTCACTGAAGCTTTCTTT. V gene TRBV6-1 combines with J gene TRBJ1-1; D uncertain. CDR1 and CDR2 (germline): MNHNS, SASEGT. The CDR3 sequence is 14 residues long. V gave up 8 bases and J gave up 4 bases, with 17 bases separating them.

This sequence joins TRBV19 and TRBJ1-3; D possibly corresponds to TRBD1 (5 bases). Germline V gene sequence: CDR1 LNHDA, CDR2 SQIVND (reference sequence). V lost 4 bases, J lost 3 bases, and 10 bases lay in between. This CDR3 region has 14 residues. CDR3 region: CASSSRGRGNTIYF. DNA of the CDR3: TGTGCCAGTAGTAGTCGGGGCCGTGGAAACACCATATATTTT.

This chain uses TRBV5-1 with TRBJ2-2, with D possibly matching TRBD2 (5 bases). CDR1 and CDR2 (germline): SGHRS, YFSETQ. The ends were cut back, 4 bases at V and 7 bases at J, with 17 bases in the middle. The CDR3 covers 15 residues. DNA for the CDR3: TGCGCCAGCAGCCGTCGGCAGGTGGGGAGCGGGGAGCTGTTTTTT. Amino acid sequence: CASSRRQVGSGELFF.

CDR3 coding DNA: TGTGCCAGCAGTTTACGGAGTCGGGGTAATGAAAAACTGTTTTTT. It translates to CASSLRSRGNEKLFF. The V call is TRBV27, the J call TRBJ1-4; D remains ambiguous. Looked up from germline, CDR1 is MNHEY and CDR2 is SMNVEV (reference sequence). Trimming stripped 2 bases from V and 4 bases from J, with 11 bases between. The CDR3 runs to 15 residues.

This clone came up a few times. The V and J genes are TRBV15 and TRBJ1-6; D uncertain. The length of the CDR3 is 13 residues. With 1 base removed from V and 10 bases from J, the gap between germline ends came to 8 bases. Looked up from germline, CDR1 is LNHNV and CDR2 is YYDKDF (reference sequence). DNA for the CDR3: TGTGCCACCAGCAGAGTGCGTAGGTCACCCCTCCACTTT. Its translation is CATSRVRRSPLHF.

The chain carries TRBV5-6 and TRBJ2-7, with a tentative D call TRBD2 (6 bases). The CDR3 loop spans 14 amino acids. Trimming removed 2 bases at V and 0 bases at J, with 9 bases between. Germline lookup yields CDR1 SGHDT and CDR2 YYEEEE. Here the CDR3 DNA reads TGTGCCAGCAGCTTCGGGCGGGACTCCTACGAGCAGTACTTC. Translating it yields CASSFGRDSYEQYF.

This clone appeared a single time. The V call is TRBV5-4, the J call TRBJ1-1; D not certain. Between the trimmed V and J ends, which lost 0 bases and 1 base, there was a span of 4 bases. The CDR3 is 13 amino acids. The germline CDR1 and CDR2 sequences are SGHNT and YYREEE (reference sequence). In DNA, the CDR3 is TGTGCCAGCAGCTTGGAACGGAACACTGAAGCTTTCTTT. This translates into CASSLERNTEAFF.

This rearrangement joins TRBV11-3 to TRBJ2-1, with TRBD2 matching 9 bases. The CDR3 is 15 residues long. The germline CDR1 and CDR2 sequences are SGHNT and YENEEA. The ends lost 5 bases at V and 9 bases at J; junction bases unmatched: 11. The CDR3 DNA sequence: TGTGCCAGCAGCCTTCGAATAGCGGGAGCGGCTGAGCAGTTCTTC. It yields the protein CASSLRIAGAAEQFF.

This clone was seen a handful of times. The genes are TRBV10-3 and TRBJ2-7; the match to TRBD2 covers 8 bases. The CDR3 is 14 residues long. Germline CDR1 and CDR2: ENHRY and SYGVKD. The V gene end was trimmed by 7 bases and the J gene end by 1 base; junction bases not matched to a gene: 6. The CDR3 DNA sequence: TGTGCCATCAAAGCGACTAGCGAGTCCTACGAGCAGTACTTC. This gives the protein CAIKATSESYEQYF.

The chain recombines TRBV29-1 with TRBJ2-3; tentatively, D is TRBD2 (6 bases). This CDR3 is built from 14 residues. Trimming pared 3 bases from V and 6 bases from J, leaving 16 bases between. Germline CDR1 and CDR2: SQVTM and ANQGSEA. CDR3 region: CSVEDPRERDTQYF. Written as DNA, the CDR3 is TGCAGCGTTGAGGACCCTCGGGAGCGGGATACGCAGTATTTT.

V gene TRBV2 combines with J gene TRBJ2-5; 13 bases are shared with TRBD2. This CDR3 spans 16 amino acids. CDR1 and CDR2 (germline): SNHLY, FYNNEI. Trimming took 5 bases from V and 4 from J; bases not matched to a gene: 7. CDR3 loop: CASSNGLAGDSETQYF. The CDR3 DNA reads as TGTGCCAGCAGTAATGGACTAGCGGGGGATTCAGAGACCCAGTACTTC. The complete variable domain, with remaining parts taken from reference TRBV2 and TRBJ2-5, reads EPEVTQTPSHQVTQMGQEVILRCVPISNHLYFYWYRQILGQKVEFLVSFYNNEISEKSEIFDDQFSVERPDGSNFTLKIRSTKLEDSAMYFCASSNGLAGDSETQYFGPGTRLLVL.

This clone was seen a handful of times. The CDR3 reads CASSPTGIHSPPQHF. The CDR3 region has the DNA TGTGCCAGCTCACCCACCGGGATCCACTCCCCGCCCCAGCATTTT. V and J are TRBV18 and TRBJ1-5; the D is unclear. The germline V gene encodes CDR1 KGHSH and CDR2 LQKENI. The CDR3 spans 15 residues. V lost 3 bases to trimming and J lost 9 bases, with 18 bases between them.

The rearrangement joins TRBV13 to TRBJ2-7, with D perhaps matching TRBD2 (5 bases). This CDR3 is built from 14 residues. Germline V gene lookup returns CDR1 PRHDT and CDR2 FYEKMQ (reference sequence). Trimming pared 3 bases from V and 3 bases from J, leaving 12 bases between. The CDR3 coding sequence is TGTGCCAGCAGCTTGGGCCGACGGGGCTACGAGCAGTACTTC. It codes for CASSLGRRGYEQYF.

The chain combines TRBV11-2 with TRBJ2-1, with 10 bases identical to TRBD2. Germline V lookup: CDR1 SGHAT, CDR2 FQNNGV. Germline trimming cut 3 bases from V and 0 bases from J; bases unmatched to any gene: 5. CDR3 length: 17 amino acids. Here the CDR3 DNA reads TGTGCCAGCAGCTTGTATGAGCGGGAGGGCTCCTACAATGAGCAGTTCTTC. Translated, it gives CASSLYEREGSYNEQFF.

This chain joins TRBV29-1 and TRBJ2-1; D is uncertain. This CDR3 is 13 amino acids long. V was cut by 4 bases and J by 9 bases, with 16 bases left in between. Germline assignment: CDR1 SQVTM and CDR2 ANQGSEA. CDR3 sequence reads: CSVGLLLDGEQFF. The DNA of the CDR3 is TGCAGCGTTGGACTTCTCCTAGATGGTGAGCAGTTCTTC.

The V call is TRBV28, the J call TRBJ1-6, with a tentative D call TRBD1 (6 bases). This CDR3 spans 15 amino acids. V lost 5 bases to trimming and J lost 8 bases, with 16 bases between them. From germline, CDR1 is MDHEN and CDR2 SYDVKM. CDR3 loop: CASSGHTGLDSPLHF. In DNA form, the CDR3 reads TGTGCCAGCAGTGGACATACAGGGCTCGATTCACCCCTCCACTTT.

The chain recombines TRBV5-1 with TRBJ1-1; D gene ambiguous. CDR1 and CDR2 (germline): SGHRS, YFSETQ. The CDR3 runs to 15 residues. V was cut by 0 bases and J by 5 bases, with 14 bases left in between. The CDR3 nucleotides are TGCGCCAGCAGCTTGGGGACTCGCCGAGGGACTGAAGCTTTCTTT. It is translated as CASSLGTRRGTEAFF. Full variable domain (remainder filled in from reference TRBV5-1 and TRBJ1-1): KAGVTQTPRYLIKTRGQQVTLSCSPISGHRSVSWYQQTPGQGLQFLFEYFSETQRNKGNFPGRFSGRQFSNSRSEMNVSTLELGDSALYLCASSLGTRRGTEAFFGQGTRLTVV.

This clone occurred once. Other DNA sequences in the sample encode the same CDR3. The chain has TRBV11-3 and TRBJ1-1, with no clear D. Trimming cost V 0 bases and J 6 bases, with 8 bases left between them. CDR1 is SGHNT, CDR2 YENEEA, per germline. The CDR3 contains 13 residues. The DNA for the CDR3 is TGTGCCAGCAGCTTAGACAGTAGGGCTGAAGCTTTCTTT. Translation gives CASSLDSRAEAFF.